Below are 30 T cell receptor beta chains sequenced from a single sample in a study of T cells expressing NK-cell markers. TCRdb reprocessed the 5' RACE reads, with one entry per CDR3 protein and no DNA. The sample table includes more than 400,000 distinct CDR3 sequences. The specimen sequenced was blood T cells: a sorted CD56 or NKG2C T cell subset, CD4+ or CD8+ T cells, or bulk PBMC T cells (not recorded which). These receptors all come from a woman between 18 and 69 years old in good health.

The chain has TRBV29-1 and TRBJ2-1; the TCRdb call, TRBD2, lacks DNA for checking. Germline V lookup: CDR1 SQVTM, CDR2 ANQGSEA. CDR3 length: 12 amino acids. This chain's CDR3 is CSGPKGNNEQFF.

The CDR3 here is CAWSDPPRDLYFTDTQYF. V usage is TRBV30 and J usage is TRBJ2-3; the D call from TCRdb, TRBD1, cannot be confirmed without DNA. In germline, CDR1 is GTSNPN, CDR2 SVGIG (reference sequence). The CDR3 spans 18 residues.

Here the CDR3 reads CASSLPEETQYF. This sequence joins TRBV28 and TRBJ2-5. Looked up from germline, CDR1 is MDHEN and CDR2 is SYDVKM. The CDR3 is 12 residues long.

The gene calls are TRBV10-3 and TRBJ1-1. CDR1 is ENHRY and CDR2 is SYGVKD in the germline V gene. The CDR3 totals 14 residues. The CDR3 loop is CAIREFSSNTEAFF.

Here the CDR3 reads CSVRAGLPTTNEKLFF. The V call is TRBV29-1, the J call TRBJ1-4. The germline gives CDR1 SQVTM, CDR2 ANQGSEA. This CDR3 contains 16 residues.

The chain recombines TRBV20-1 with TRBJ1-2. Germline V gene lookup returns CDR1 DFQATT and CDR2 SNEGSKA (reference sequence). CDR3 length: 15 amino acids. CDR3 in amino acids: CSAQTVDPRDYGYTF.

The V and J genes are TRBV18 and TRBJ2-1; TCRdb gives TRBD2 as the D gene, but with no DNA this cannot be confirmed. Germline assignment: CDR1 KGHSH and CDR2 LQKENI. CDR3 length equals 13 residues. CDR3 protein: CASSRGRANEQFF.

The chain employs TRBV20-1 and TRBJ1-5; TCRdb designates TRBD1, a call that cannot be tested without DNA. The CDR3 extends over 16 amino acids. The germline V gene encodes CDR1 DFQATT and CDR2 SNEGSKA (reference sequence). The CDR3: CSASQGLGGGGQPQHF.

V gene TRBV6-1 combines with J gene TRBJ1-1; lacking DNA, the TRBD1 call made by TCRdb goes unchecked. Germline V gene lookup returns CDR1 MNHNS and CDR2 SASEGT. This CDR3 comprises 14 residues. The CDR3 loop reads CASSDVPGPVEAFF.

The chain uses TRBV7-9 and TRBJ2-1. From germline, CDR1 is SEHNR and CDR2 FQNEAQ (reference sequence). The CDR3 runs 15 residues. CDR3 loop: CASSGVGRSYNEQFF.

CDR3 protein: CSVARGDRTDTQYF. The chain is built from TRBV29-1 and TRBJ2-3; TCRdb outputs TRBD2, but without DNA this stays unchecked. The CDR3 covers 14 residues. Germline V gives CDR1 SQVTM, CDR2 ANQGSEA.

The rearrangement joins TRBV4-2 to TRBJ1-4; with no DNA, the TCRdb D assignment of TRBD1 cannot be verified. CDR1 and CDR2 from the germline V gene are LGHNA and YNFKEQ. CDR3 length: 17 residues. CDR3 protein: CASTKQGAKATNEKLFF.

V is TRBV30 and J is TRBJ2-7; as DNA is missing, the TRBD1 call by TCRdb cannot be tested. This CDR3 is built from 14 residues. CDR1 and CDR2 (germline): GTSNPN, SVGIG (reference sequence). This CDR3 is CAWTDLGQSHEQYF.

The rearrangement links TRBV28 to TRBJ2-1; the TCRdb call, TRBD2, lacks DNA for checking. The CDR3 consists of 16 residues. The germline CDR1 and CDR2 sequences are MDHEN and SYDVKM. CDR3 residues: CASSLTARGGYNEQFF.

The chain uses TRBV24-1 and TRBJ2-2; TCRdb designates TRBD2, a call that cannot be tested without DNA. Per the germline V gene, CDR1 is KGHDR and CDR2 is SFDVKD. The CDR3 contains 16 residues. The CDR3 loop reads CATSDWTSGSTGELFF.

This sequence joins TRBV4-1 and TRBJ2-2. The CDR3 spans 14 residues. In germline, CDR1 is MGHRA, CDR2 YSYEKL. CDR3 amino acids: CASSQDFIDGELFF.

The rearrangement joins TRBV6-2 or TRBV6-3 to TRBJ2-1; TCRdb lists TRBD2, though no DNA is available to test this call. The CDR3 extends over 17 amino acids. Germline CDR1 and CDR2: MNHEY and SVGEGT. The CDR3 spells CASSRLAGGSYYNEQFF.

Here the CDR3 reads CASSAAGGGRSAFF. The rearrangement uses TRBV11-2 and TRBJ1-1; TCRdb calls TRBD1, which cannot be checked without DNA. The CDR3 extends over 14 amino acids. Germline V gene lookup returns CDR1 SGHAT and CDR2 FQNNGV.

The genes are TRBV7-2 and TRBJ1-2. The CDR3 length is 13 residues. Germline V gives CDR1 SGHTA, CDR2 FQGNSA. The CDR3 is CASSVGRNYGYTF.

The CDR3 loop reads CSVEGDSIFGTDTQYF. The chain is built from TRBV29-1 and TRBJ2-3; TCRdb's assignment of TRBD1 cannot be checked, as there is no DNA. Germline V lookup: CDR1 SQVTM, CDR2 ANQGSEA. This CDR3 has 16 amino acids.

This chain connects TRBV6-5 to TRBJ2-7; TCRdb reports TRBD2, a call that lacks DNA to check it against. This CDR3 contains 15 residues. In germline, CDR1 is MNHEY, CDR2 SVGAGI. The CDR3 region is CASSYSTSGSNEQYF.

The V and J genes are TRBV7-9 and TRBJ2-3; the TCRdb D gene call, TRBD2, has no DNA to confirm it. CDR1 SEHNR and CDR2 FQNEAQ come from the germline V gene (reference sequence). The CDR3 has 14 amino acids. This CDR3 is CASSSRTGGSTQYF.

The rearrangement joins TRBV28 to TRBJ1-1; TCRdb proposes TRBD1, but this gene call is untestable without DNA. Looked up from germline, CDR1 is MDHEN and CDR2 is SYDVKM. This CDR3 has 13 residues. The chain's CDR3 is CASSFNNPPGAFF.

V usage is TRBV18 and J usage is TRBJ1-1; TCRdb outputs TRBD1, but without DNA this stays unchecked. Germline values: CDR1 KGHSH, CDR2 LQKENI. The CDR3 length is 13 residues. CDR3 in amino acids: CASRGGEKTEAFF.

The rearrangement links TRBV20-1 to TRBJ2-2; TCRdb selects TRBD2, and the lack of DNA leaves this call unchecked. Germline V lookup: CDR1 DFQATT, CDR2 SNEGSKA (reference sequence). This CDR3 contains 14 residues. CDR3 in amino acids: CSASGRDNTGELFF.

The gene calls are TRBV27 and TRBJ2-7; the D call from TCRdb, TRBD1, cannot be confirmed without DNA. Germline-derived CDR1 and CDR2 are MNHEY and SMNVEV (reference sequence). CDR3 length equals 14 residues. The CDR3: CASSWDRVGDEQYF.

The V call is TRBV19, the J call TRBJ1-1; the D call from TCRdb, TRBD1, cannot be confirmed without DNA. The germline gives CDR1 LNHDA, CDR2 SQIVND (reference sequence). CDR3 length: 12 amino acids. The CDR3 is CASLRPDTEAFF.

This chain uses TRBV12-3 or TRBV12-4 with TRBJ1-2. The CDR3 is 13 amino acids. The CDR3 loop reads CASSFWRADGYTF.

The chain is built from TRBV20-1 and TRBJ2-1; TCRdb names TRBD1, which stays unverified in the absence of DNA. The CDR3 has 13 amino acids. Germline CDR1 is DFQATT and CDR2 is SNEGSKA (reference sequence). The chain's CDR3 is CSAPGQGTGEQFF.

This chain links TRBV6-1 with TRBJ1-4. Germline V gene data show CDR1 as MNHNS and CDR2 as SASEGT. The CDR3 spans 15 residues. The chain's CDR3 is CASKDGPLANEKLFF.